This record covers a single T cell receptor (beta chain). As yet, its antigen is unknown. The record originates from a study of vaccination and CD4 T cells after COVID-19. Study findings and constraints: Convalescent patients studied were relatively few, and early post-infection timepoints were absent.

This sample's treatment: roughly ten-day PBMC culture with coronavirus spike peptide pools or control peptides (ViraFEST assay). Antigen-specific T cell expansion with peptide pools preceded TCR sequencing in the ViraFEST approach. Every well contained 1.5 million to 2.5 million PBMCs, which were grown with about 10 IU/ml IL-2 and about 10 ug/ml peptide pools. The Oncomine TCR Beta short-read assay sequenced DNA from cultured CD4+ T cells. TCRdb re-called the PCR reads with MiXCR, one entry per CDR3 protein. Of about 18,000 distinct CDR3 sequences in the sample, approximately 50% were seen once. The clonotype was recovered from a human donor who received a COVID-19 vaccine. The specimen was CD4+ T cells from blood, cultured in vitro, collected before SARS-CoV-2 vaccination.

This CDR3 reads CASSTRYDEQYF. For the CDR3, the DNA is TGTGCCAGCTCAACCAGGTACGACGAGCAGTACTTC. This chain links TRBV18 with TRBJ2-7; D remains ambiguous. The germline gives CDR1 KGHSH, CDR2 LQKENI. The CDR3 covers 12 residues. Trimming cost V 5 bases and J 5 bases, with 10 bases left between them.